This TCR beta chain was documented in a study of long-term antiretroviral therapy in people with HIV. The run of the v3.0 immunoSEQ assay was at survey level. TCRdb's table, derived via immunoSEQ multiplex PCR, lists solely in-frame clones and lacks some. The sample consists of roughly 39,000 clones, around nine tenths of them appearing once. The CDR3 runs 13 residues. The germline V and J ends were trimmed by 5 bases and 5 bases, with 9 bases remaining between them. Per the germline V gene, CDR1 is SGHTA and CDR2 is FQGTGA. This clonotype was sampled from a woman aged 18-29 years with HIV. The specimen was unsorted PBMCs, collected just before starting antiretroviral therapy. V gene TRBV7-3 combines with J gene TRBJ2-2; D is undetermined. The DNA for the CDR3 is TGTGCCAGCAGCGCGGACGGGACCGGGGAGCTGTTTTTT. Protein sequence: CASSADGTGELFF. The full variable domain, completed using reference TRBV7-3 and TRBJ2-2, is GAGVSQTPSNKVTEKGKYVELRCDPISGHTALYWYRQSLGQGPEFLIYFQGTGAADDSGLPNDRFFAVRPEGSVSTLKIQRTERGDSAVYLCASSADGTGELFFGEGSRLTVL.